These 23 T cell receptor beta chains were sequenced from one sample in a study of response to subunit inactivated influenza vaccine (dated by TCRdb to the late 2010s). Library preparation was by RT-PCR. This sample was sequenced with an Illumina HiSeq 2500. TCRdb applied fastp at Q25 and MiXCR to the public reads, then kept only in-frame beta chains. Each CDR3 protein gets just one entry, which takes the most common genes and DNA from the rows behind it. The table for this sample lists about 780,000 distinct CDR3 sequences; 18% of them were counted only once. Together, the top ten hold about a tenth of the sample. The sequences come from PBMCs from blood, collected approximately 5 days after vaccination. The receptors shown here come from a man aged 50 or older who received an inactivated influenza vaccine. Donor details come from another sample of the same person, matched by shared clones.

This clonotype has just a few counts. This chain joins TRBV14 and TRBJ2-1; no clear D gene. V lost 0 bases and J 3 bases, leaving 12 bases between the germline ends. The CDR3 consists of 16 residues. CDR1 and CDR2 (germline): SGHDN, FVKESK. CDR3 nucleotide sequence: TGTGCCAGCAGCCAAGACCCTAGACTGGGCTACAATGAGCAGTTCTTC. Amino acid sequence: CASSQDPRLGYNEQFF.

This clonotype was seen a handful of times. This sequence joins TRBV11-2 and TRBJ2-5; 8 bases agree with TRBD1. CDR1 is SGHAT and CDR2 is FQNNGV in the germline V gene. CDR3 length: 12 amino acids. V dropped 7 bases and J dropped 5; count of bases not matched to a gene: 3. The CDR3 protein is CASTGGRETQYF. For the CDR3, the DNA is TGTGCCAGCACAGGGGGCAGGGAGACCCAGTACTTC.

The V and J genes are TRBV12-3 or TRBV12-4 and TRBJ2-5; 7 bases line up with TRBD1. CDR3 length equals 16 residues. V gave up 0 bases and J gave up 10 bases; unmatched junction bases: 14. The CDR3 DNA follows: TGTGCCAGCAGTTTAGCTGACAGGGCTTTGGGGTTGGACCAGTACTTC. Amino acid sequence: CASSLADRALGLDQYF.

V usage is TRBV9 and J usage is TRBJ2-3; perhaps TRBD2 as D (6 bases). The CDR3 has 16 residues. The V gene lost 0 bases and the J gene lost 2 bases, with 13 bases spanning the gap. Germline V lookup: CDR1 SGDLS, CDR2 YYNGEE. The CDR3 DNA is TGTGCCAGCAGCGTAGGATCTAGCGATTACACAGATACGCAGTATTTT. Residues: CASSVGSSDYTDTQYF.

The chain links TRBV18 to TRBJ1-1; D is unclear. Trimming took 1 base from V and 3 from J, leaving 6 bases between them. This CDR3 comprises 13 residues. Germline values: CDR1 KGHSH, CDR2 LQKENI. The CDR3 reads CASSPRVDTEAFF. CDR3 DNA sequence: TGTGCCAGCTCACCACGCGTGGACACTGAAGCTTTCTTT.

This clonotype was observed at least ten times. This CDR3 reads CASKSGVQETQYF. The CDR3 DNA sequence: TGTGCCAGCAAGTCCGGCGTACAAGAGACCCAGTACTTC. The chain combines TRBV12-3 or TRBV12-4 with TRBJ2-5; unclear D gene. Trimming removed 7 bases at V and 2 bases at J, with 11 bases between. The CDR3 contains 13 residues.

This clonotype was observed a handful of times. The chain is built from TRBV20-1 and TRBJ1-3; 9 nucleotides agree with TRBD1. Germline CDR1 and CDR2: DFQATT and SNEGSKA (reference sequence). This CDR3 is built from 15 residues. V lost 6 bases, J lost 3 bases, and 9 bases stayed unmatched. The CDR3 DNA reads as TGCAGTGCCGCCGGGAGACAGGGGGATGGAAACACCATATATTTT. It yields the protein CSAAGRQGDGNTIYF.

The J gene is TRBJ2-2, the V gene TRBV6-2 or TRBV6-3; TRBD1 aligns across 8 bases. With V trimmed by 5 bases and J by 1 base, 3 bases remained unmatched. Germline V CDR1 and CDR2: MNHEY, SVGEGT. This CDR3 is built from 15 residues. CDR3 sequence: CASSDRGRNTGELFF. CDR3 DNA: TGTGCCAGCAGTGACAGGGGTAGGAACACCGGGGAGCTGTTTTTT.

This clonotype has at least ten counts. V gene TRBV29-1 combines with J gene TRBJ2-2, with D uncertain. Trimming left V 4 bases short and J 7 bases short, with 4 bases between. The CDR3 length is 10 residues. The germline V gene encodes CDR1 SQVTM and CDR2 ANQGSEA. The CDR3 DNA sequence: TGCAGCGTTGGGAACGGGGAGCTGTTTTTT. This codes for CSVGNGELFF.

CDR3 sequence (DNA): TGCAGCGTTGACGAGACAGGCCAAGAGACCCAGTACTTC. Amino acids: CSVDETGQETQYF. The V and J genes are TRBV29-1 and TRBJ2-5; D may be TRBD1 (6 bases). V gave up 3 bases and J gave up 1 base, with 9 bases separating them. This CDR3 contains 13 residues. Per germline, CDR1 SQVTM and CDR2 ANQGSEA.

This chain connects TRBV6-1 to TRBJ1-1, with a weak D call TRBD1 (5 bases). Looked up from germline, CDR1 is MNHNS and CDR2 is SASEGT. Trimming cost V 7 bases and J 4 bases, with 16 bases left between them. The CDR3 extends over 14 amino acids. CDR3 coding DNA: TGTGCCAGCACCCAAATCGGGGGAATCACTGAAGCTTTCTTT. Its protein is CASTQIGGITEAFF.

This clonotype came up many times. The chain employs TRBV24-1 and TRBJ2-3; TRBD1 agrees at 7 bases. The CDR3 totals 14 residues. CDR1 is KGHDR and CDR2 is SFDVKD in the germline V gene. With V trimmed by 10 bases and J by 6 bases, 12 bases remained unmatched. CDR3 protein: CATRDSGETDTQYF. The CDR3 DNA follows: TGTGCCACGAGGGACAGTGGGGAGACTGATACGCAGTATTTT.

The chain couples TRBV4-1 to TRBJ2-3; 8 nucleotides line up with TRBD2. CDR3 length equals 15 residues. V was pared by 3 bases and J by 3 bases, with 5 bases of the junction left unmatched. Germline values: CDR1 MGHRA, CDR2 YSYEKL. This chain's CDR3 is CASSHLGLETDTQYF. The DNA of the CDR3 is TGCGCCAGCAGCCACCTGGGACTAGAAACAGATACGCAGTATTTT.

The chain combines TRBV12-3 or TRBV12-4 with TRBJ2-1; TRBD1 agrees at 7 bases. V shed 6 bases and J 8 bases; nucleotides not matched to a gene: 10. The CDR3 is made up of 14 amino acids. CDR3 region: CASSRRVGGDEQFF. The CDR3 DNA is TGTGCCAGCAGCAGACGGGTAGGGGGCGATGAGCAGTTCTTC.

Comments on this clonotype: A read error is possible here, since a much larger clone lies one base away. This chain joins TRBV7-9 and TRBJ2-5; D is possibly TRBD2 (6 bases). In germline, CDR1 is SEHNR, CDR2 FQNEAQ (reference sequence). With 5 bases removed from V and 1 base from J, the gap between germline ends came to 11 bases. The CDR3 length is 14 residues. The chain's CDR3 is CASSPWRGQETQYF. CDR3 coding DNA: TGTGCCAGCAGCCCCTGGAGGGGCCAAGAGACCCAGTACTTC.

This clonotype has only a few counts. The chain is built from TRBV7-8 and TRBJ2-5, with D perhaps TRBD1 (6 bases). The CDR3 spans 15 residues. Deletions cut 3 bases from V and 0 bases from J, with 11 bases between. CDR1 and CDR2 (germline): SGHVS, FQNEAQ. For the CDR3, the DNA is TGTGCCAGCAGCTTCTATAACAGGGACCAAGAGACCCAGTACTTC. It specifies CASSFYNRDQETQYF. The variable domain in full, completed from reference TRBV7-8 and TRBJ2-5, reads GAGVSQSPRYKVAKRGQDVALRCDPISGHVSLFWYQQALGQGPEFLTYFQNEAQLDKSGLPSDRFFAERPEGSVSTLKIQRTQQEDSAVYLCASSFYNRDQETQYFGPGTRLLVL.

This clonotype was counted many times. This chain joins TRBV4-2 and TRBJ2-7; 7 nucleotides match TRBD1. The J segment lost 0 bases and the V segment lost 1 base, leaving 6 bases of the junction unmatched. Germline V gives CDR1 LGHNA, CDR2 YNFKEQ. CDR3 length: 16 residues. The CDR3 spells CASSQATGPSSYEQYF. In DNA form, the CDR3 reads TGTGCCAGCAGCCAAGCGACAGGGCCAAGCTCCTACGAGCAGTACTTC.

The chain combines TRBV4-3 with TRBJ2-3; TRBD2 is a possible D gene (6 bases). Germline CDR1 LGHNA, CDR2 YSLEER. V gave up 1 base and J gave up 4 bases, with 9 bases separating them. The CDR3 has 14 amino acids. This chain's CDR3 is CASSQGSGADTQYF. Written as DNA, the CDR3 is TGCGCCAGCAGCCAAGGGTCGGGGGCAGATACGCAGTATTTT.

The rearrangement uses TRBV7-2 and TRBJ1-1; 7 nucleotides align to TRBD1. CDR1 and CDR2 (germline): SGHTA, FQGNSA. J gave up 3 bases and V 5 bases, and 6 bases lay outside the gene matches. This CDR3 is 14 amino acids long. The CDR3 spells CASSNRQGHTEAFF. In nucleotides, the CDR3 is TGTGCCAGCAGCAATCGACAGGGCCACACTGAAGCTTTCTTT.

This clonotype was found a few times. The chain carries TRBV6-1 and TRBJ1-6; a weak D match, TRBD1 (6 bases). CDR1 and CDR2 (germline): MNHNS, SASEGT. The CDR3 is 15 amino acids. With 6 bases removed from V and 7 bases from J, the gap between germline ends came to 16 bases. CDR3 amino acids: CASSPTGSSNSPLHF. CDR3 coding DNA: TGTGCCAGCAGCCCAACAGGGAGTAGCAATTCACCCCTCCACTTT.

About this clonotype itself: A much larger clone lies a single base off, so this may be a read error. CDR3 sequence (DNA): TGCGCCAGCGGGAATACCCGACAAGAGACCCAGTACTTC. Protein sequence: CASGNTRQETQYF. This chain joins TRBV10-2 and TRBJ2-5, with D unclear. This CDR3 region has 13 residues. V was cut by 8 bases and J by 2 bases, with 12 bases left in between. Germline CDR1 is WSHSY and CDR2 is SAAADI.

This clonotype was seen more than once but under ten times. The chain has TRBV9 and TRBJ2-1; D gene ambiguous. This CDR3 comprises 13 residues. Germline-derived CDR1 and CDR2 are SGDLS and YYNGEE. V was cut by 0 bases and J by 8 bases, with 9 bases left in between. The CDR3 DNA follows: TGTGCCAGCAGCGTAGCCCCGTTTGATGAGCAGTTCTTC. This encodes CASSVAPFDEQFF. The variable domain in full, with the rest retrieved from reference TRBV9 and TRBJ2-1, is DSGVTQTPKHLITATGQRVTLRCSPRSGDLSVYWYQQSLDQGLQFLIQYYNGEERAKGNILERFSAQQFPDLHSELNLSSLELGDSALYFCASSVAPFDEQFFGPGTRLTVL.

This clonotype was counted between two and nine times. This chain joins TRBV12-3 or TRBV12-4 and TRBJ2-2; 7 bases are shared with TRBD2. This CDR3 has 17 amino acids. J gave up 1 base and V 5 bases, and 10 bases lay outside the gene matches. The CDR3 here is CASSPIPGRGNTGELFF. As DNA, the CDR3 is TGTGCCAGCAGTCCTATCCCGGGGAGGGGGAACACCGGGGAGCTGTTTTTT.